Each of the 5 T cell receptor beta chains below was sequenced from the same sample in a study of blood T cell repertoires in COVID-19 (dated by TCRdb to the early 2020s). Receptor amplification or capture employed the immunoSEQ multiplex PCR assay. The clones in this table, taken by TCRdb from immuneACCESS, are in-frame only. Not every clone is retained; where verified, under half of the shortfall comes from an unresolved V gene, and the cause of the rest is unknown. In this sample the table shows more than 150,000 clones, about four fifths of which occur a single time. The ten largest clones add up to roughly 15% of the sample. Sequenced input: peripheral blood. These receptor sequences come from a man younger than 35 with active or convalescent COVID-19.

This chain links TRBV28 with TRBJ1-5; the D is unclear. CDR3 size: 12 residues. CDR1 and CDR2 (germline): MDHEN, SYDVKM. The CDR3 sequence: CAAVYSGEPQHF. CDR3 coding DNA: TGTGCAGCAGTTTATAGCGGTGAGCCCCAGCATTTT.

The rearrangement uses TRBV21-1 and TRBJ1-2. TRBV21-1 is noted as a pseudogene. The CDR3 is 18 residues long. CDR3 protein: CASSKAFLVRQGRGGYTF. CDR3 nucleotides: TGTGCCAGCAGCAAAGCTTTCTTGGTGCGGCAGGGGAGGGGAGGCTACACCTTC.

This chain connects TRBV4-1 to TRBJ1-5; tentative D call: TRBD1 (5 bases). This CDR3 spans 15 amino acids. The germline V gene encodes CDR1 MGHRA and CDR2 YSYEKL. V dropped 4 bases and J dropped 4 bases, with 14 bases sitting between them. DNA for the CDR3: TGCGCCAGCAGCCGGACCAGGGATCCTAATCAGCCCCAGCATTTT. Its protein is CASSRTRDPNQPQHF.

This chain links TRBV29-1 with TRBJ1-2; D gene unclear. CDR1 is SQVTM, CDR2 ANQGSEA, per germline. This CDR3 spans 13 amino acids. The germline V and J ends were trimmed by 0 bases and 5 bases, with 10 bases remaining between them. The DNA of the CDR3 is TGCAGCGTTGAAGACGGCAGGTTGTATGGCTACACCTTC. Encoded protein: CSVEDGRLYGYTF.

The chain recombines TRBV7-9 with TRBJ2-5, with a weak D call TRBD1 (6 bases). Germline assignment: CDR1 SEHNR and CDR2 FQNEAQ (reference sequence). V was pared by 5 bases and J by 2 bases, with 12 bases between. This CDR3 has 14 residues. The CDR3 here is CASSPGQKQETQYF. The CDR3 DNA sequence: TGTGCCAGCAGCCCAGGACAGAAACAAGAGACCCAGTACTTC.